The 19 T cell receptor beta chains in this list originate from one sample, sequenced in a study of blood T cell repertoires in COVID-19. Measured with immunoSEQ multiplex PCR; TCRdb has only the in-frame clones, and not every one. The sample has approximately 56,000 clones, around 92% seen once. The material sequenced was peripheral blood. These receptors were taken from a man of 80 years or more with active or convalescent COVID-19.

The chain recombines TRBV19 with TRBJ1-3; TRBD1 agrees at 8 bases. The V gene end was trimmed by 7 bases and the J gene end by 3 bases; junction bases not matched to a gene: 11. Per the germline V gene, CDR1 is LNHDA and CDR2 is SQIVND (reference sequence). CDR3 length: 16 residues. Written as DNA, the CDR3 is TGTGCCAGTACCGTGACAGGGGAAGGGGTTGGAAACACCATATATTTT. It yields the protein CASTVTGEGVGNTIYF. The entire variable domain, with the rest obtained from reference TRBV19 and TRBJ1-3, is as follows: DGGITQSPKYLFRKEGQNVTLSCEQNLNHDAMYWYRQDPGQGLRLIYYSQIVNDFQKGDIAEGYSVSREKKESFPLTVTSAQKNPTAFYLCASTVTGEGVGNTIYFGEGSWLTVV.

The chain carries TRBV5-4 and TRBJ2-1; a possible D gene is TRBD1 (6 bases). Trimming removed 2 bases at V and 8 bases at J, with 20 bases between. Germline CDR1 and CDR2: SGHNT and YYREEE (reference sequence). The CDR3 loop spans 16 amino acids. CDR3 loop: CASSFGGPLGLDEQFF. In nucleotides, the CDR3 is TGTGCCAGCAGCTTTGGGGGCCCTCTGGGGTTGGATGAGCAGTTCTTC.

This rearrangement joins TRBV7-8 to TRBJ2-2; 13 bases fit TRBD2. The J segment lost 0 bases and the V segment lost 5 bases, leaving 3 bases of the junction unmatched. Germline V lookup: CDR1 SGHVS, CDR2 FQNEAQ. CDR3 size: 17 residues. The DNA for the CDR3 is TGTGCCAGCAGCCGCGGGACTAGCGGGGCGAACACCGGGGAGCTGTTTTTT. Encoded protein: CASSRGTSGANTGELFF.

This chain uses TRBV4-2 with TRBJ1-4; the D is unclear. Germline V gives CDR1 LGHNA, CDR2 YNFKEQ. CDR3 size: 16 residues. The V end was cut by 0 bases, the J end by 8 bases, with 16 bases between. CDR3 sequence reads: CASSQDWRQSREKLFF. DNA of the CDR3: TGTGCCAGCAGCCAAGACTGGCGGCAGAGTAGAGAAAAACTGTTTTTT.

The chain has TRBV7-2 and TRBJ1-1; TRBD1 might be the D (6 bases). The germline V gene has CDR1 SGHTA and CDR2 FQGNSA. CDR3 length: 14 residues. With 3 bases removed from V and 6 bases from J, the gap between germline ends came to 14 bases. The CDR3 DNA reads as TGTGCCAGCAGCTTTTTGGGGGCGCCTCCTGAAGCTTTCTTT. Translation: CASSFLGAPPEAFF.

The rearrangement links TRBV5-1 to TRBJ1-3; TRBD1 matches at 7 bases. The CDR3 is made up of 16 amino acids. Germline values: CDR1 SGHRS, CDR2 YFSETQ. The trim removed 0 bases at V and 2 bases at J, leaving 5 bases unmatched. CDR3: CASSLVPGQTGNTIYF. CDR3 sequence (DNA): TGCGCCAGCAGCTTGGTCCCGGGACAGACTGGAAACACCATATATTTT.

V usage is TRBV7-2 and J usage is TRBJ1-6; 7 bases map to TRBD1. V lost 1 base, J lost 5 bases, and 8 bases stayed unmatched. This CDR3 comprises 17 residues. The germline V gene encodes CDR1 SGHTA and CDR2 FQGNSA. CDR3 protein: CASSLGLPTGNNSPLHF. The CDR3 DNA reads TGTGCCAGCAGCTTAGGGCTCCCGACAGGGAATAATTCACCCCTCCACTTT.

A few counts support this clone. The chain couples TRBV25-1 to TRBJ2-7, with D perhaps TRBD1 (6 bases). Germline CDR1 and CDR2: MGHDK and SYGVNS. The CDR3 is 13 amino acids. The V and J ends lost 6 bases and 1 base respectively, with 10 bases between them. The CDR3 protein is CASRRQESYEQYF. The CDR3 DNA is TGTGCCAGCAGGAGACAGGAATCCTACGAGCAGTACTTC.

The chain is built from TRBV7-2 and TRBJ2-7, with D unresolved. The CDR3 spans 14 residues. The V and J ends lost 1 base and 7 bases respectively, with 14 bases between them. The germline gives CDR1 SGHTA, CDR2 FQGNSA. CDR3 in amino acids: CASSLGHQSEEQYF. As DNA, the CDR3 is TGTGCCAGCAGCTTAGGACACCAGTCTGAAGAGCAGTACTTC.

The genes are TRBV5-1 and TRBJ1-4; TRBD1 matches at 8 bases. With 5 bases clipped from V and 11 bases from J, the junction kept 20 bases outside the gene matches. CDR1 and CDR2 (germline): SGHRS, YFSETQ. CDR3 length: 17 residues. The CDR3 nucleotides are TGCGCCAGCAGACCCCCGGACAGGGTTAAATTCCTCCTTAAACTGTTTTTT. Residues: CASRPPDRVKFLLKLFF.

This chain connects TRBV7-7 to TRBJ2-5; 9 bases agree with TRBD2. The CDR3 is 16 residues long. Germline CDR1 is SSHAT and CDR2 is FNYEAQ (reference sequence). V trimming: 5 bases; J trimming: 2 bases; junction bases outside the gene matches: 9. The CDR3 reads CASSNLAGVGQETQYF. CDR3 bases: TGTGCCAGCAGCAATTTAGCGGGGGTCGGACAAGAGACCCAGTACTTC.

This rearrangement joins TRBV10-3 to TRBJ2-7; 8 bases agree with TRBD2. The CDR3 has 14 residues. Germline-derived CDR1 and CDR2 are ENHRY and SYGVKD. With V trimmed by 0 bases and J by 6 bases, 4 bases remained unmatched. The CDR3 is CAISESGLAGEQYF. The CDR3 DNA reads TGTGCCATCAGTGAGTCCGGACTAGCTGGCGAGCAGTACTTC.

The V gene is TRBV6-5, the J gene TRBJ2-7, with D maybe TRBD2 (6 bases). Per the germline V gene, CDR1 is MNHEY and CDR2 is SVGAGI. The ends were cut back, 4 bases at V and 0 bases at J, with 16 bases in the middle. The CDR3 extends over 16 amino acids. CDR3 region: CASSSASTGDSYEQYF. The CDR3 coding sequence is TGTGCCAGCAGTTCGGCTTCGACGGGGGACTCCTACGAGCAGTACTTC.

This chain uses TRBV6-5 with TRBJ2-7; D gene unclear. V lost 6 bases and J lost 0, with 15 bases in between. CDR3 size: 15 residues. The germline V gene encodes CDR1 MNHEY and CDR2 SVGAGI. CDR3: CASRTTLVSSYEQYF. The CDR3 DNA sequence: TGTGCCAGCAGAACGACACTCGTCAGCTCCTACGAGCAGTACTTC.

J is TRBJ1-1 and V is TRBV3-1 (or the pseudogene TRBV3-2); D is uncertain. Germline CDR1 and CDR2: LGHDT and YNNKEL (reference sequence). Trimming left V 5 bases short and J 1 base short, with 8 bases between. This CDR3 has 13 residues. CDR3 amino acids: CASSSTENTEAFF. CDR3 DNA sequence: TGTGCCAGCAGCTCCACAGAGAACACTGAAGCTTTCTTT.

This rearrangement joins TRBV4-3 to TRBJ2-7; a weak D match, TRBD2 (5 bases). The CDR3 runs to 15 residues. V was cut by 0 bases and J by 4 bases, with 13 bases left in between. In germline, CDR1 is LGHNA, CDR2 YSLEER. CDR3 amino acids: CASSQERRVEYEQYF. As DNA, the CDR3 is TGCGCCAGCAGCCAAGAGCGGCGGGTGGAGTACGAGCAGTACTTC.

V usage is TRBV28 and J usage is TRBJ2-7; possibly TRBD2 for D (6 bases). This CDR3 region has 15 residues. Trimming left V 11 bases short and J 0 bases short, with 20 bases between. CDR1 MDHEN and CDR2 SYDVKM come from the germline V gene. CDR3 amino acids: CAGGPRDFRSYEQYF. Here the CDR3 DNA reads TGTGCCGGAGGACCCCGGGACTTCCGCTCCTACGAGCAGTACTTC.

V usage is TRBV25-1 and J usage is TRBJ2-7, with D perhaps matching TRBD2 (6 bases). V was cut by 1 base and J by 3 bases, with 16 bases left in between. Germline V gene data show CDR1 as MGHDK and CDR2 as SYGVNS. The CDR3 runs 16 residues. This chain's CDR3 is CASSESHGGVGYEQYF. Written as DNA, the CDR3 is TGTGCCAGCAGTGAATCCCATGGCGGGGTCGGCTACGAGCAGTACTTC.

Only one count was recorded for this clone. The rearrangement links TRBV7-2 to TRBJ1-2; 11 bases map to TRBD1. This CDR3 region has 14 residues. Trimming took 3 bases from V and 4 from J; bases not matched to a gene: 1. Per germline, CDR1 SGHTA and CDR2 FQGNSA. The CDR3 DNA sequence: TGTGCCAGCAGCTTTGGGACAGGGGGCTATGGCTACACCTTC. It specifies CASSFGTGGYGYTF.